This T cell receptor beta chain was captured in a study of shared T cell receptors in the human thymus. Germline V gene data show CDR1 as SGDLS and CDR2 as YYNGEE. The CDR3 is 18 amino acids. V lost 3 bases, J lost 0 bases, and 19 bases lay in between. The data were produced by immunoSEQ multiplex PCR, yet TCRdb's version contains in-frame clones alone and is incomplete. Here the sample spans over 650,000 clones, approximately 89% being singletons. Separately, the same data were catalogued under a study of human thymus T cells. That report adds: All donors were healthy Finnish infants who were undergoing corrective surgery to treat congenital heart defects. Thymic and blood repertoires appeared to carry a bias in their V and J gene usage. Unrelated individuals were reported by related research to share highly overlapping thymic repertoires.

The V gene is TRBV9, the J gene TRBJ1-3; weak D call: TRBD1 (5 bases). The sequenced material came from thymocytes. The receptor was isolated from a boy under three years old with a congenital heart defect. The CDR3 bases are TGTGCCAGCAGCGCAAACCAACACGACAGCTTCTCTGGAAACACCATATATTTT. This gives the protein CASSANQHDSFSGNTIYF. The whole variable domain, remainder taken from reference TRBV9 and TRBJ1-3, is DSGVTQTPKHLITATGQRVTLRCSPRSGDLSVYWYQQSLDQGLQFLIQYYNGEERAKGNILERFSAQQFPDLHSELNLSSLELGDSALYFCASSANQHDSFSGNTIYFGEGSWLTVV.